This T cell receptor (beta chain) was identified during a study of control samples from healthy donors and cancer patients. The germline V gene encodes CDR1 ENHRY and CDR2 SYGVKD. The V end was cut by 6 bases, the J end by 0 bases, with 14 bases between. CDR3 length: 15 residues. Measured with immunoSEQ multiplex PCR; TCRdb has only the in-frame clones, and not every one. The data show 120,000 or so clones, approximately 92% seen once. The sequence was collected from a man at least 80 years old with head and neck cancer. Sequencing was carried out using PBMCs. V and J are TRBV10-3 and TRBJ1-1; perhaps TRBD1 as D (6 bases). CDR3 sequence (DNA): TGTGCCATCAGGCAACAGGGACACATGAACACTGAAGCTTTCTTT. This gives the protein CAIRQQGHMNTEAFF.